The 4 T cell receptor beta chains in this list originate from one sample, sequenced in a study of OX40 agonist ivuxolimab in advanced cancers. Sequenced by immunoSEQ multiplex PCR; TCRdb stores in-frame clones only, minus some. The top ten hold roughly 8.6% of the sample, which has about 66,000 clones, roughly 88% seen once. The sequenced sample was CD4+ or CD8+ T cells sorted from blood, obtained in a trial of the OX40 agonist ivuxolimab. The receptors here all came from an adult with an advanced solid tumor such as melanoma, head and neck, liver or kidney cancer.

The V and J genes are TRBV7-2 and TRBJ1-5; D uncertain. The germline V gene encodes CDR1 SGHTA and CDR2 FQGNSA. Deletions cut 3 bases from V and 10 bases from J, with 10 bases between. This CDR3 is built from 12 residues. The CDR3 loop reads CASSLRPGPQHF. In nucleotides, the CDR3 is TGTGCCAGCAGCTTGAGGCCCGGACCCCAGCATTTT.

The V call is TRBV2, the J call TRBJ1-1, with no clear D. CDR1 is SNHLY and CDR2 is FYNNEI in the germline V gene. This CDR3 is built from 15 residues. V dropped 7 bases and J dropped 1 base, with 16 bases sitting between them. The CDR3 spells CASTPDQAPNTEAFF. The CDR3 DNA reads TGTGCCAGCACACCCGATCAGGCCCCGAACACTGAAGCTTTCTTT.

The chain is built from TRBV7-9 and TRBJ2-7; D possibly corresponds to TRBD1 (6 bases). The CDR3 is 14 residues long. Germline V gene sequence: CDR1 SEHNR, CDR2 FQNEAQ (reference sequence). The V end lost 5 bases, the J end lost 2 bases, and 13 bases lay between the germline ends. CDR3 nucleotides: TGTGCCAGCAGCCAGACAGGCCTAACCTACGAGCAGTACTTC. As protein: CASSQTGLTYEQYF.

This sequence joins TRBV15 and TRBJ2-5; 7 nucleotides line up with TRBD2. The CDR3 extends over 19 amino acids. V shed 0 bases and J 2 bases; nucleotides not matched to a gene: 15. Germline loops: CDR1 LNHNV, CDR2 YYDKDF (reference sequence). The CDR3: CATSRDGGGTNLAQETQYF. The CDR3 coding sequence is TGTGCCACCAGCAGAGATGGGGGGGGGACTAATCTGGCTCAAGAGACCCAGTACTTC.